What follows are 26 T cell receptor beta chains derived from one specimen sequenced in a study of T-cell memory formation after mild COVID-19. TCRdb re-called the 5' RACE reads through MiXCR, storing one row per CDR3 protein. The table lists 540,000 or so distinct CDR3 sequences, roughly 22% of them singletons, with under 15% in the top ten. Sequencing was performed on PBMCs or a T cell subset sorted from them (not recorded which). Receptor source: an adult woman who had mild COVID-19 (a few samples of this study predate the infection). Cell type and time point are not known.

This clonotype was seen a few times. This chain joins TRBV5-1 and TRBJ2-5; the match to TRBD2 covers 9 bases. In germline, CDR1 is SGHRS, CDR2 YFSETQ. V was pared by 6 bases and J by 7 bases, with 25 bases of the junction left unmatched. The CDR3 contains 19 residues. The CDR3 coding sequence is TGCGCCAGCATTCAAAGGACTAGCGACATAGGGCGGGCCCGGGGGACCCAGTACTTC. It codes for CASIQRTSDIGRARGTQYF.

The J gene is TRBJ2-1, the V gene TRBV9; D possibly corresponds to TRBD1 (6 bases). Deletions cut 0 bases from V and 2 bases from J, with 12 bases between. CDR3 length: 16 residues. CDR1 is SGDLS, CDR2 YYNGEE, per germline. The CDR3 region is CASSVAAGDTYNEQFF. The CDR3, as DNA: TGTGCCAGCAGCGTAGCGGCAGGGGATACCTACAATGAGCAGTTCTTC.

The J gene is TRBJ1-1, the V gene TRBV15; possibly TRBD1 for D (5 bases). Germline V gene sequence: CDR1 LNHNV, CDR2 YYDKDF (reference sequence). V was pared by 4 bases and J by 6 bases, with 15 bases between. There are 14 residues in the CDR3. The CDR3 DNA is TGTGCCACCAGCAAGATGGGACTGATTGCTGAAGCTTTCTTT. This codes for CATSKMGLIAEAFF.

This clonotype turned up a few times. The V and J genes are TRBV12-3 or TRBV12-4 and TRBJ2-7; D perhaps matches TRBD1 (5 bases). The CDR3 covers 15 residues. V was shortened by 4 bases and J by 0 bases, with 13 bases between the two germline ends. CDR3 loop: CASSSKRDSSYEQYF. The CDR3, as DNA: TGTGCCAGCAGTTCGAAGCGAGACAGCTCCTACGAGCAGTACTTC.

The J gene is TRBJ2-7, the V gene TRBV5-1; D is perhaps TRBD1 (7 bases). CDR1 and CDR2 from the germline V gene are SGHRS and YFSETQ. The CDR3 loop spans 13 amino acids. Trimming left V 0 bases short and J 13 bases short, with 17 bases between. The CDR3 coding sequence is TGCGCCAGCAGCTTGGGGGGGGACAGCCAAATATACTTC. Protein product: CASSLGGDSQIYF.

The gene calls are TRBV20-1 and TRBJ2-3; D is unresolved. The CDR3 spans 13 residues. V gave up 3 bases and J gave up 3 bases, with 10 bases separating them. The germline V gene has CDR1 DFQATT and CDR2 SNEGSKA (reference sequence). The CDR3 sequence is CSASEVRTDTQYF. The CDR3 DNA follows: TGCAGTGCTAGCGAGGTGAGGACAGATACGCAGTATTTT.

The chain uses TRBV14 and TRBJ2-1; 8 bases fit TRBD2. Germline V gene sequence: CDR1 SGHDN, CDR2 FVKESK. The ends lost 4 bases at V and 8 bases at J; junction bases unmatched: 7. CDR3 length: 14 amino acids. The CDR3, as DNA: TGTGCCAGCAGCCTACTAGGGACTAGAGATGAGCAGTTCTTC. Amino acids: CASSLLGTRDEQFF.

The chain carries TRBV4-1 and TRBJ2-2; 10 bases are shared with TRBD1. V was pared by 3 bases and J by 7 bases, with 8 bases of the junction left unmatched. CDR1 is MGHRA, CDR2 YSYEKL, per germline. This CDR3 contains 16 residues. The CDR3 sequence: CASSQQDRGLDGELFF. CDR3 nucleotides: TGCGCCAGCAGCCAGCAAGACAGGGGGCTTGACGGGGAGCTGTTTTTT.

This clonotype has a handful of counts. The gene calls are TRBV7-6 and TRBJ2-1; D assignment may be TRBD1 or TRBD2 (5 bases each). V dropped 1 base and J dropped 6 bases, with 16 bases sitting between them. The CDR3 is 16 amino acids. The germline CDR1 and CDR2 sequences are SGHVS and FNYEAQ. The CDR3 DNA is TGTGCCAGCAGCTTAGGTCCCGGTAGAGGGGTCAATGAGCAGTTCTTC. This translates into CASSLGPGRGVNEQFF. The full variable domain, in which reference TRBV7-6 and TRBJ2-1 provide the parts outside the CDR3, is GAGVSQSPRYKVTKRGQDVALRCDPISGHVSLYWYRQALGQGPEFLTYFNYEAQQDKSGLPNDRFSAERPEGSISTLTIQRTEQRDSAMYRCASSLGPGRGVNEQFFGPGTRLTVL.

The chain is built from TRBV29-1 and TRBJ1-2; D remains unclear. Germline V lookup: CDR1 SQVTM, CDR2 ANQGSEA. This CDR3 contains 11 residues. V was clipped by 2 bases and J by 1 base, with 2 bases between them. CDR3 residues: CSVEHNYGYTF. The CDR3, as DNA: TGCAGCGTTGAACATAACTATGGCTACACCTTC.

As to this clonotype: A much larger clone differs by one base, so this may be a read error. This chain uses TRBV6-1 with TRBJ2-1; TRBD1 aligns across 10 bases. CDR3 size: 15 residues. The V gene's germline CDR1 is MNHNS and CDR2 SASEGT. V lost 4 bases to trimming and J lost 4 bases; unmatched junction nucleotides: 4. The CDR3 spells CASSARDRGYNEQFF. The CDR3, as DNA: TGTGCCAGCAGTGCCCGGGACAGGGGTTACAATGAGCAGTTCTTC.

This clonotype was recorded a few times. V and J are TRBV14 and TRBJ1-2; 8 bases match TRBD1. Germline CDR1 is SGHDN and CDR2 is FVKESK. Losses at the gene ends were 4 bases for V and 3 bases for J; bases not matched to a gene: 7. CDR3 length: 15 residues. The CDR3 loop reads CASSPGQAPYYGYTF. The CDR3 DNA sequence: TGTGCCAGCAGCCCGGGACAGGCCCCCTACTATGGCTACACCTTC.

This clonotype was detected only a few times. J is TRBJ2-5 and V is TRBV7-6; possibly TRBD1 for D (5 bases). The CDR3 loop spans 15 amino acids. Germline V lookup: CDR1 SGHVS, CDR2 FNYEAQ. V was shortened by 1 base and J by 4 bases, with 13 bases between the two germline ends. CDR3 DNA: TGTGCCAGCAGCTTAGTCCCGGGTCAGGGAGAGACCCAGTACTTC. This sequence encodes CASSLVPGQGETQYF. The full variable domain, with the rest looked up from reference TRBV7-6 and TRBJ2-5, is GAGVSQSPRYKVTKRGQDVALRCDPISGHVSLYWYRQALGQGPEFLTYFNYEAQQDKSGLPNDRFSAERPEGSISTLTIQRTEQRDSAMYRCASSLVPGQGETQYFGPGTRLLVL.

This clonotype has only a few counts. This sequence joins TRBV7-9 and TRBJ2-1; the D gene is possibly TRBD1 (6 bases). Germline CDR1 is SEHNR and CDR2 is FQNEAQ (reference sequence). With 6 bases removed from V and 9 bases from J, the gap between germline ends came to 21 bases. The CDR3 runs 15 residues. The CDR3 sequence: CASRPHNTGWGEQFF. The CDR3 DNA sequence: TGTGCCAGCAGACCACATAATACAGGGTGGGGTGAGCAGTTCTTC.

This clonotype has just a few counts. The V and J genes are TRBV3-1 and TRBJ1-5, with D possibly matching TRBD1 (5 bases). This CDR3 has 13 amino acids. V shed 4 bases and J shed 2 bases, with 6 bases lying between them. CDR1 and CDR2 (germline): LGHDT, YNNKEL (reference sequence). For the CDR3, the DNA is TGTGCCAGCAGCCGCAGGGGCAATCAGCCCCAGCATTTT. Its translation: CASSRRGNQPQHF.

The table lists this clonotype with a few counts. The germline gene is not matched at one end of the junction; a read error may be the cause. The chain is built from TRBV20-1 and TRBJ2-5, with a tentative D call TRBD2 (5 bases). In germline, CDR1 is DFQATT, CDR2 SNEGSKA (reference sequence). This CDR3 has 12 amino acids. Here the CDR3 DNA reads TGCAGTGCCAGAGGGATCCAAGAGACCCAGTACTTC. This encodes CSARGIQETQYF.

This clonotype was counted a single time. The V and J genes are TRBV19 and TRBJ1-1, with no clear D. The V end was cut by 3 bases, the J end by 6 bases, with 5 bases between. In germline, CDR1 is LNHDA, CDR2 SQIVND (reference sequence). CDR3 size: 11 residues. The CDR3 protein is CASSIGAEAFF. CDR3 DNA sequence: TGTGCCAGTAGTATCGGGGCTGAAGCTTTCTTT.

This clonotype was recorded only once. The CDR3 coding sequence is TGCAGCGTCCGGGGGCGCGGGGCTAACTATGGCTACACCTTC. It encodes CSVRGRGANYGYTF. J is TRBJ1-2 and V is TRBV29-1; tentative D call: TRBD1 (6 bases). The V end was cut by 6 bases, the J end by 0 bases, with 14 bases between. CDR3 length equals 14 residues. CDR1 SQVTM and CDR2 ANQGSEA come from the germline V gene. The full variable domain, rest sourced from reference TRBV29-1 and TRBJ1-2, is SAVISQKPSRDICQRGTSLTIQCQVDSQVTMMFWYRQQPGQSLTLIATANQGSEATYESGFVIDKFPISRPNLTFSTLTVSNMSPEDSSIYLCSVRGRGANYGYTFGSGTRLTVV.

J is TRBJ2-7 and V is TRBV29-1; D not certain. Germline V gene data show CDR1 as SQVTM and CDR2 as ANQGSEA. The ends were cut back, 4 bases at V and 6 bases at J, with 10 bases in the middle. The length of the CDR3 is 11 residues. The CDR3 nucleotides are TGCAGCGTTGTTGTCGGGTCCGAGCAGTACTTC. This encodes CSVVVGSEQYF.

In this sample, this clonotype turned up a few times. The gene calls are TRBV2 and TRBJ2-5; 9 bases line up with TRBD1. The CDR3 is made up of 14 amino acids. CDR1 is SNHLY and CDR2 is FYNNEI in the germline V gene. The V gene end was trimmed by 6 bases and the J gene end by 5 bases; junction bases not matched to a gene: 7. CDR3 protein: CASSPEGTGETQYF. CDR3 DNA: TGTGCCAGCAGCCCGGAGGGGACAGGGGAGACCCAGTACTTC. Variable domain in full (rest from reference TRBV2 and TRBJ2-5): EPEVTQTPSHQVTQMGQEVILRCVPISNHLYFYWYRQILGQKVEFLVSFYNNEISEKSEIFDDQFSVERPDGSNFTLKIRSTKLEDSAMYFCASSPEGTGETQYFGPGTRLLVL.

In this sample, this clonotype turned up a few times. The chain carries TRBV6-6 and TRBJ2-3; D is possibly TRBD1 or TRBD2 (5 bases each). Between the trimmed V and J ends, which lost 5 bases and 3 bases, there was a span of 15 bases. Germline V gene data show CDR1 as MNHNY and CDR2 as SVGAGI (reference sequence). This CDR3 has 15 residues. CDR3 DNA: TGTGCCAGCAGTAGGTCGGACACGGGGACAGATACGCAGTATTTT. It codes for CASSRSDTGTDTQYF.

The chain uses TRBV12-3 or TRBV12-4 and TRBJ2-3; D possibly corresponds to TRBD2 (6 bases). This CDR3 has 14 amino acids. Trimming left V 8 bases short and J 5 bases short, with 17 bases between. The CDR3 DNA reads as TGTGCCAGCCTCAGGATCGGGGGTGGAGATACGCAGTATTTT. Translation gives CASLRIGGGDTQYF.

The chain has TRBV20-1 and TRBJ2-2; 7 bases line up with TRBD1. CDR3 length: 14 residues. Germline lookup yields CDR1 DFQATT and CDR2 SNEGSKA (reference sequence). The trim removed 6 bases at V and 6 bases at J, leaving 10 bases unmatched. Written as DNA, the CDR3 is TGCAGTGCCCATAGACAGGGCGAATCCGGGGAGCTGTTTTTT. It specifies CSAHRQGESGELFF.

The CDR3 sequence is CATSGLAGDSETQYF. The CDR3 DNA is TGTGCCACCTCGGGACTAGCGGGAGATTCTGAGACCCAGTACTTC. V gene TRBV24-1 combines with J gene TRBJ2-5; 14 nucleotides agree with TRBD2. CDR1 KGHDR and CDR2 SFDVKD come from the germline V gene. The CDR3 contains 15 residues. Unmatched junction bases numbered 7, after V lost 9 bases and J lost 5 bases.

This clonotype was detected only a few times. This chain connects TRBV11-3 to TRBJ2-7, with 7 bases matching TRBD2. Germline V gene data show CDR1 as SGHNT and CDR2 as YENEEA. This CDR3 is built from 14 residues. Trimming took 4 bases from V and 2 from J; bases not matched to a gene: 5. CDR3 nucleotides: TGTGCCAGCAGCTCGGGACTACCTGCCTACGAGCAGTACTTC. Its protein product is CASSSGLPAYEQYF. The variable domain in full, with the rest retrieved from reference TRBV11-3 and TRBJ2-7, is EAGVVQSPRYKIIEKKQPVAFWCNPISGHNTLYWYLQNLGQGPELLIRYENEEAVDDSQLPKDRFSAERLKGVDSTLKIQPAELGDSAVYLCASSSGLPAYEQYFGPGTRLTVT.

A few counts support this clonotype. The CDR3 loop is CSARTGWAGELFF. The CDR3 DNA reads TGCAGTGCCAGAACAGGGTGGGCCGGGGAGCTGTTTTTT. The rearrangement joins TRBV20-1 to TRBJ2-2; D might be TRBD1 (6 bases). The CDR3 loop spans 13 amino acids. The germline V gene has CDR1 DFQATT and CDR2 SNEGSKA (reference sequence). Deletions cut 6 bases from V and 6 bases from J, with 14 bases between.